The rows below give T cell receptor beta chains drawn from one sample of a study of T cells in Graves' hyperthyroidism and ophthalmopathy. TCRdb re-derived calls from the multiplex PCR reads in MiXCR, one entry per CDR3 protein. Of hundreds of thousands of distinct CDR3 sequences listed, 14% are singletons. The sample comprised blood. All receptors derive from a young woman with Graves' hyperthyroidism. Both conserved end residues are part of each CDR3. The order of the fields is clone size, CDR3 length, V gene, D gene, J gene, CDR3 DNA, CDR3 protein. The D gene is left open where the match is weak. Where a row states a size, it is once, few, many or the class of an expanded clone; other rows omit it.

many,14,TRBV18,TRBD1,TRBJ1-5,TGTGCCAGCTCACCACAGGGGGCCGATCAGCCCCAGCATTTT,CASSPQGADQPQHF
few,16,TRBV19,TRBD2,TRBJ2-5,TGTGCCAGTAGTCGACTAGCCGAATTTCACCAAGAGACCCAGTACTTC,CASSRLAEFHQETQYF
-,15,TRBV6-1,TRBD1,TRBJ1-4,TGTGCCAGCACCAGGACAGGGCTTCTTCATGAAAAACTGTTTTTT,CASTRTGLLHEKLFF
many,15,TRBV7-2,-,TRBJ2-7,TGTGCCAGCAGCCCCTACAGGGAGGGCAACTACGAGCAGTACTTC,CASSPYREGNYEQYF
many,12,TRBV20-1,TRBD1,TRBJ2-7,TGCAGTGCTCGACGACAGGGTTACGAGCAGTACTTC,CSARRQGYEQYF
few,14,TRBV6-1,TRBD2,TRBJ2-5,TGTGCCAGCAGTGGATCGGGGGGGCAAGAGACCCAGTACTTC,CASSGSGGQETQYF
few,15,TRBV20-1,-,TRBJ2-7,TGCAGTGCGAGGGGACACCGAGAGAACTCCTACGAGCAGTACTTC,CSARGHRENSYEQYF
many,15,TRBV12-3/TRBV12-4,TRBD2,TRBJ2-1,TGTGCCAGCAGCCTCCTCCTAGCGGGGTACAATGAGCAGTTCTTC,CASSLLLAGYNEQFF
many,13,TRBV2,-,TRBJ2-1,TGTGCCAGCAGTGAGTTCAGCTACAATGAGCAGTTCTTC,CASSEFSYNEQFF
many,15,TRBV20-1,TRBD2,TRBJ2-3,TGCAGTGCTAGAGTTCCGGGACTATGGACAGATACGCAGTATTTT,CSARVPGLWTDTQYF
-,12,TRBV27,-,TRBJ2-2,TGTGCCAGCAGACGTGGGGTCGGGGAGCTGTTTTTT,CASRRGVGELFF
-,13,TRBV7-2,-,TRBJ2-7,TGTGCCAGCAGCCGGTTTCGGGGCGACGAGCAGTACTTC,CASSRFRGDEQYF
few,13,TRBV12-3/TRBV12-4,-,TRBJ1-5,TGTGCCAGCAAGAGGGTGGGGAATCAGCCCCAGCATTTT,CASKRVGNQPQHF
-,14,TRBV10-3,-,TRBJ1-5,TGTGCCATCAGTCCACAGGGCGGGGAACAGCCCCAGCATTTT,CAISPQGGEQPQHF
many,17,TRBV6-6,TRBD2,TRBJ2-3,TGTGCCAGCAGTTACTCTGGGTCTAGCGGGTCTTTAGATACGCAGTATTTT,CASSYSGSSGSLDTQYF
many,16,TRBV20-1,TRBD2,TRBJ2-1,TGCAGTGCTAGAGTAGTGGGCGGGAGGGCCAGTAGTGAGCAGTTCTTC,CSARVVGGRASSEQFF
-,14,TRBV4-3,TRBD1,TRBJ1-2,TGCGCCAGCAGCCTTACCGGGACAGGGTTTGGCTACACCTTC,CASSLTGTGFGYTF
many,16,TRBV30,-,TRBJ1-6,TGTGCCTGGAACGTCGACAGGAGCTCCTATAATTCACCCCTCCACTTT,CAWNVDRSSYNSPLHF
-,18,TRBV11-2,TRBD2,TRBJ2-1,TGTGCCAGCAGCCCACCGGGACTAGCGGGTAGCTCCTACAATGGGCAGTTCTTC,CASSPPGLAGSSYNGQFF
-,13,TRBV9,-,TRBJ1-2,TGTGCCAGCCGCGACACATCTAACTATGGCTACACCTTC,CASRDTSNYGYTF
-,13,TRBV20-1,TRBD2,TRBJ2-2,TGCAGTGCGTCAAGCGGGAGCACCGGGGAGCTGTTTTTT,CSASSGSTGELFF
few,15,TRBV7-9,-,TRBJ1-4,TGTGCCAGCACGGACCGAATGGCAGCTAATGAAAAACTGTTTTTT,CASTDRMAANEKLFF
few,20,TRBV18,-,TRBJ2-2,TGTGCCAGCTCACCACACACACTCCCAGGATCTACCGGGAGCGCCGGGGAGCTGTTTTTT,CASSPHTLPGSTGSAGELFF
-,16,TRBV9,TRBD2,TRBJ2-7,TGTGCCAGCAGCGATACCCCTAGCGGGAGTCGCTACGAGCAGTACTTC,CASSDTPSGSRYEQYF
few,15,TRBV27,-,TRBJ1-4,TGTGCCAGCAGTTTAAGGGCAGGGAGTGGTGAAAAACTGTTTTTT,CASSLRAGSGEKLFF